These 26 T cell receptor beta chains were sequenced from one sample in a study of radiation and T cells in renal cell carcinoma. Clones were read by immunoSEQ multiplex PCR, and TCRdb kept only the in-frame ones, dropping some. Among 100,000 to 150,000 clones, roughly 91% were seen once, and the ten largest hold approximately 6%. Time point described: blood 2 weeks post-SBRT. This sample's treatment: 15 Gy SBRT to primary tumor, nephrectomy 4 weeks later. Material: blood, obtained from a patient whose treatment included radiotherapy and nephrectomy. The receptors stem from a woman aged 70-85 years with renal cell carcinoma.

The rearrangement joins TRBV5-6 to TRBJ2-7; D may be TRBD2 (6 bases). The germline CDR1 and CDR2 sequences are SGHDT and YYEEEE. This CDR3 is built from 14 residues. The V and J ends lost 2 bases and 2 bases respectively, with 11 bases between them. CDR3 residues: CASSFLGGTYEQYF. CDR3 in DNA: TGTGCCAGCAGCTTTCTCGGGGGAACCTACGAGCAGTACTTC.

CDR3 region: CASSVQGFGEKLFF. DNA for the CDR3: TGTGCCAGCAGTGTACAGGGTTTTGGGGAAAAACTGTTTTTT. V usage is TRBV6-1 and J usage is TRBJ1-4, with D possibly TRBD1 on 6 matching bases. Germline CDR1 is MNHNS and CDR2 is SASEGT. The germline V and J ends were trimmed by 4 bases and 8 bases, with 14 bases remaining between them. This CDR3 spans 14 amino acids.

This chain links TRBV7-2 with TRBJ2-3, with 8 bases aligning to TRBD1. This CDR3 has 19 amino acids. The trim removed 0 bases at V and 0 bases at J, leaving 11 bases unmatched. From germline, CDR1 is SGHTA and CDR2 FQGNSA. CDR3 sequence reads: CASSLAAGGAGGSTDTQYF. CDR3 DNA sequence: TGTGCCAGCAGCTTAGCGGCAGGGGGCGCTGGGGGAAGCACAGATACGCAGTATTTT.

This rearrangement joins TRBV19 to TRBJ2-7; possibly TRBD1 for D (7 bases). The V end was cut by 2 bases, the J end by 7 bases, with 15 bases between. Germline CDR1 LNHDA, CDR2 SQIVND (reference sequence). This CDR3 spans 14 amino acids. The CDR3 nucleotides are TGTGCCAGTAGTATATCGCCCAGGGGGGAAGAGCAGTACTTC. The encoded protein is CASSISPRGEEQYF.

This clone was observed a few times. The V call is TRBV4-1, the J call TRBJ1-1; D gene uncertain. CDR3 length: 13 residues. Germline V gene data show CDR1 as MGHRA and CDR2 as YSYEKL. V gave up 11 bases and J gave up 0 bases, with 13 bases separating them. The CDR3 DNA reads TGCGCCTCTTCTACGGTCCTGAACACTGAAGCTTTCTTT. Its translation: CASSTVLNTEAFF.

The chain has TRBV6-1 and TRBJ2-2; D possibly corresponds to TRBD1 (5 bases). CDR1 and CDR2 (germline): MNHNS, SASEGT. The CDR3 covers 15 residues. The V gene lost 0 bases and the J gene lost 3 bases, with 8 bases spanning the gap. CDR3 in DNA: TGTGCCAGCAGTGAAGCTCAGGGTTACACCGGGGAGCTGTTTTTT. This gives the protein CASSEAQGYTGELFF.

J is TRBJ2-4 and V is TRBV2; 8 nucleotides align to TRBD2. CDR1 and CDR2 from the germline V gene are SNHLY and FYNNEI. The CDR3 sequence is 15 residues long. Trimming cost V 8 bases and J 4 bases; bases outside gene matches: 10. The CDR3 DNA reads TGTGCCAGCGGGGTAGGACTAGCCAGTAAAAACATTCAGTACTTC. This translates into CASGVGLASKNIQYF.

CDR3 nucleotides: TGTGCCAGCAGTTCCGCGGGGGTGATCCAGTACTTC. It yields the protein CASSSAGVIQYF. The rearrangement joins TRBV27 to TRBJ2-5; TRBD2 agrees at 7 bases. V lost 4 bases and J lost 10; bases outside the gene matches: 6. The CDR3 runs to 12 residues. Per the germline V gene, CDR1 is MNHEY and CDR2 is SMNVEV (reference sequence).

This clone was counted a single time. J is TRBJ2-4 and V is TRBV2; unclear D gene. Germline V gives CDR1 SNHLY, CDR2 FYNNEI. The CDR3 has 14 amino acids. Trimming took 6 bases from V and 5 from J, leaving 14 bases between them. CDR3 nucleotide sequence: TGTGCCAGCAGCATTGACACCAGCCAAAACATTCAGTACTTC. This translates into CASSIDTSQNIQYF. The whole variable domain, filled in from reference TRBV2 and TRBJ2-4, reads EPEVTQTPSHQVTQMGQEVILRCVPISNHLYFYWYRQILGQKVEFLVSFYNNEISEKSEIFDDQFSVERPDGSNFTLKIRSTKLEDSAMYFCASSIDTSQNIQYFGAGTRLSVL.

This chain connects TRBV7-9 to TRBJ1-4, with D perhaps matching TRBD1 (5 bases). CDR3 length: 17 residues. CDR1 is SEHNR and CDR2 is FQNEAQ in the germline V gene (reference sequence). The V and J ends lost 0 bases and 4 bases respectively, with 15 bases between them. CDR3 protein: CASSLAPGLPNNEKLFF. CDR3 DNA sequence: TGTGCCAGCAGCTTAGCGCCGGGACTGCCTAATAATGAAAAACTGTTTTTT. Supplemented by reference TRBV7-9 and TRBJ1-4, the full variable domain reads DTGVSQNPRHKITKRGQNVTFRCDPISEHNRLYWYRQTLGQGPEFLTYFQNEAQLEKSRLLSDRFSAERPKGSFSTLEIQRTEQGDSAMYLCASSLAPGLPNNEKLFFGSGTQLSVL.

The chain has TRBV6-4 and TRBJ2-7; D ambiguous. Trimming cost V 2 bases and J 5 bases, with 7 bases left between them. The germline gives CDR1 MRHNA, CDR2 SNTAGT. This CDR3 region has 12 residues. The chain's CDR3 is CASSDEQDEQYF. The DNA for the CDR3 is TGTGCCAGCAGTGACGAGCAGGACGAGCAGTACTTC.

This clone has just one count. The gene calls are TRBV19 and TRBJ1-4; TRBD1 matches 8 bases. The CDR3 is 12 amino acids. The germline V gene encodes CDR1 LNHDA and CDR2 SQIVND (reference sequence). Written as DNA, the CDR3 is TGTGCTTCAGGGGGCAGAAATGAAAAACTGTTTTTT. As protein: CASGGRNEKLFF.

This chain uses TRBV19 with TRBJ2-1; D is unclear. CDR3 length equals 18 residues. The V end lost 7 bases, the J end lost 0 bases, and 22 bases lay between the germline ends. From germline, CDR1 is LNHDA and CDR2 SQIVND (reference sequence). CDR3 DNA sequence: TGTGCCAGTACCTCCAGATGGCGGACCGAGAGCTCCTACAATGAGCAGTTCTTC. It yields the protein CASTSRWRTESSYNEQFF.

V usage is TRBV6-5 and J usage is TRBJ2-7, with D unresolved. This CDR3 is 14 amino acids long. V lost 2 bases, J lost 0 bases, and 8 bases lay in between. Germline-derived CDR1 and CDR2 are MNHEY and SVGAGI. This CDR3 reads CASSYGSFSYEQYF. In DNA form, the CDR3 reads TGTGCCAGCAGTTACGGGTCATTCTCCTACGAGCAGTACTTC.

The J gene is TRBJ2-2, the V gene TRBV7-2; 7 bases line up with TRBD1. Unmatched junction bases numbered 10, after V lost 5 bases and J lost 4 bases. The germline V gene has CDR1 SGHTA and CDR2 FQGNSA. The CDR3 sequence is 16 residues long. The CDR3 coding sequence is TGTGCCAGCAGCCCTGATTTGACAGGGCGCACCGGGGAGCTGTTTTTT. Amino acid sequence: CASSPDLTGRTGELFF.

The chain is built from TRBV5-6 and TRBJ2-3; D is unresolved. Trimming left V 4 bases short and J 2 bases short, with 8 bases between. The germline gives CDR1 SGHDT, CDR2 YYEEEE. The CDR3 runs 13 residues. The CDR3 sequence is CASSPTDTDTQYF. The CDR3 region has the DNA TGTGCCAGCAGCCCGACTGACACAGATACGCAGTATTTT.

The genes are TRBV7-2 and TRBJ1-3; D gene unclear. The V end was cut by 5 bases, the J end by 1 base, with 15 bases between. The germline CDR1 and CDR2 sequences are SGHTA and FQGNSA. The CDR3 runs to 16 residues. DNA for the CDR3: TGTGCCAGCAGCCCGAAGGCGAGGTCTTCTGGAAACACCATATATTTT. It yields the protein CASSPKARSSGNTIYF.

J is TRBJ2-1 and V is TRBV25-1; tentatively, D is TRBD2 (7 bases). Trimming removed 1 base from V and 9 bases from J, with 19 bases in between. The V gene's germline CDR1 is MGHDK and CDR2 SYGVNS. The CDR3 covers 16 residues. The CDR3: CASSELGIGGAGEQFF. DNA for the CDR3: TGTGCCAGCAGTGAATTAGGTATAGGGGGGGCGGGTGAGCAGTTCTTC.

The DNA of the CDR3 is TGTGCCAGCAGCTCGGGACAGGGGATGAACACTGAAGCTTTCTTT. It codes for CASSSGQGMNTEAFF. The chain combines TRBV5-4 with TRBJ1-1; 10 positions agree with TRBD1. CDR3 length: 15 residues. Looked up from germline, CDR1 is SGHNT and CDR2 is YYREEE (reference sequence). The trim removed 3 bases at V and 0 bases at J, leaving 2 bases unmatched.

V usage is TRBV5-1 and J usage is TRBJ2-1, with 10 positions matching TRBD2. There are 15 residues in the CDR3. Germline V gene lookup returns CDR1 SGHRS and CDR2 YFSETQ. V gave up 4 bases and J gave up 1 base; unmatched junction bases: 2. The CDR3 DNA is TGCGCCAGCAGCCCTAGCGGGAGTTCCTACAATGAGCAGTTCTTC. The encoded protein is CASSPSGSSYNEQFF.

The chain carries TRBV7-9 and TRBJ2-2; 9 nucleotides align to TRBD1. Trimming removed 1 base from V and 3 bases from J; junction bases left unmatched: 9. The germline CDR1 and CDR2 sequences are SEHNR and FQNEAQ (reference sequence). The CDR3 is made up of 18 amino acids. The CDR3 reads CASSLGQGGPSDTGELFF. The DNA of the CDR3 is TGTGCCAGCAGCTTAGGACAGGGGGGACCCTCCGACACCGGGGAGCTGTTTTTT.

The V and J genes are TRBV6-5 and TRBJ2-7, with D uncertain. CDR1 is MNHEY, CDR2 SVGAGI, per germline. The CDR3 spans 11 residues. The V end was cut by 5 bases, the J end by 4 bases, with 6 bases between. CDR3 DNA: TGTGCCAGCAGTCGACAATACGAGCAGTACTTC. Its translation is CASSRQYEQYF.

J is TRBJ2-5 and V is TRBV9; no clear D gene. CDR1 is SGDLS, CDR2 YYNGEE, per germline. CDR3 size: 15 residues. Trimming removed 4 bases at V and 1 base at J, with 14 bases between. The CDR3 protein is CASSLTDGRQETQYF. In DNA, the CDR3 is TGTGCCAGCAGCCTCACGGACGGACGCCAAGAGACCCAGTACTTC.

The V gene is TRBV7-6, the J gene TRBJ2-1; D is possibly TRBD2 (6 bases). CDR3 length: 14 amino acids. Germline assignment: CDR1 SGHVS and CDR2 FNYEAQ. V gave up 5 bases and J gave up 14 bases, with 22 bases separating them. CDR3 region: CASSPMSDAGTEFF. DNA for the CDR3: TGTGCCAGCAGCCCAATGTCCGACGCGGGGACCGAGTTCTTC.

The V and J genes are TRBV29-1 and TRBJ1-1; D is undetermined. The V gene lost 2 bases and the J gene lost 6 bases, with 13 bases spanning the gap. From germline, CDR1 is SQVTM and CDR2 ANQGSEA. The CDR3 contains 13 residues. The CDR3 DNA follows: TGCAGCGTTGAAATAGTAGGCGGGTCTGAAGCTTTCTTT. Translating it yields CSVEIVGGSEAFF. Drawing the rest from reference TRBV29-1 and TRBJ1-1, the complete variable domain is SAVISQKPSRDICQRGTSLTIQCQVDSQVTMMFWYRQQPGQSLTLIATANQGSEATYESGFVIDKFPISRPNLTFSTLTVSNMSPEDSSIYLCSVEIVGGSEAFFGQGTRLTVV.

This rearrangement joins TRBV19 to TRBJ2-6; D is unclear. V lost 0 bases, J lost 4 bases, and 16 bases lay in between. The CDR3 is 18 amino acids. The germline CDR1 and CDR2 sequences are LNHDA and SQIVND (reference sequence). The CDR3 DNA reads TGTGCCAGTAGTATAGACCGGACGGGTATGAGGGGGGCCAACGTCCTGACTTTC. Amino acids: CASSIDRTGMRGANVLTF.